This T cell receptor (beta chain) was recorded in a study of blood T cell repertoires in COVID-19. Study summary: Acute and convalescent COVID-19 specimens originated in the United States, Italy and Spain. PBMCs, B-cell-depleted T cells, or T cells provided the cDNA or gDNA that made up the material.

Recruited during active infection, patients (from Seattle) were subsequently followed longitudinally. With 5 bases clipped from V and 2 bases from J, the junction kept 3 bases outside the gene matches. The CDR3 contains 14 residues. CDR1 is MNHEY, CDR2 SVGEGT, per germline. The assay was immunoSEQ multiplex PCR, and TCRdb's table has in-frame clones only and misses some. The repertoire holds 150,000 to 200,000 clones, with approximately 87% as singletons. The chain recombines TRBV6-2 or TRBV6-3 with TRBJ1-5; TRBD1 matches at 7 bases. Material: peripheral blood. The sequence was collected from a woman between 55 and 75 years old with COVID-19, enrolled during active disease. Here the CDR3 DNA reads TGTGCCAGCAGTCCAGGGGGTGGCAATCAGCCCCAGCATTTT. This translates into CASSPGGGNQPQHF.